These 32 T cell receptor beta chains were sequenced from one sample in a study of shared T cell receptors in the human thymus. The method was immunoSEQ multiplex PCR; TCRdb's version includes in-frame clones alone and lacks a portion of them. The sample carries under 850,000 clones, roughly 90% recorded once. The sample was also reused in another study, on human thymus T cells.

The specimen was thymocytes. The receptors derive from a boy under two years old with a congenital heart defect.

CDR3 residues: CASSPIHISQPQHF. The CDR3 DNA reads TGTGCCAGCAGCCCCATCCACATAAGTCAGCCCCAGCATTTT. V is TRBV7-2 and J is TRBJ1-5, with D uncertain. This CDR3 has 14 amino acids. Trimming stripped 5 bases from V and 6 bases from J, with 14 bases between. Germline CDR1 and CDR2: SGHTA and FQGNSA.

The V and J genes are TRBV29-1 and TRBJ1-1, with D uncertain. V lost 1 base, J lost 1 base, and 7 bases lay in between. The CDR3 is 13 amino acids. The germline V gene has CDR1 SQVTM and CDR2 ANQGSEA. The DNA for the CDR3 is TGCAGCGTTGAAGCACAGACGAACACTGAAGCTTTCTTT. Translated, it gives CSVEAQTNTEAFF. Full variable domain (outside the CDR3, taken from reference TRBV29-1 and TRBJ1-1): SAVISQKPSRDICQRGTSLTIQCQVDSQVTMMFWYRQQPGQSLTLIATANQGSEATYESGFVIDKFPISRPNLTFSTLTVSNMSPEDSSIYLCSVEAQTNTEAFFGQGTRLTVV.

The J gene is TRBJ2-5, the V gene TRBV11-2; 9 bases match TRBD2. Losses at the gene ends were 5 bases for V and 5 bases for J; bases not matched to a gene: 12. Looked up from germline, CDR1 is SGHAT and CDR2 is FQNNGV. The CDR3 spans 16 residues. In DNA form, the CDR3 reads TGTGCCAGCAGCCCAAGCGGGAGGCTAGGGGGGGAGACCCAGTACTTC. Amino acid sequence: CASSPSGRLGGETQYF.

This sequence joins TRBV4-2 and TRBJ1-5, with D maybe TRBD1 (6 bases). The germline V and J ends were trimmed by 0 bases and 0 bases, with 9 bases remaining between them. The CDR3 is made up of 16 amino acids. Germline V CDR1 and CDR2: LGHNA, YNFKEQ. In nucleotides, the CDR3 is TGTGCCAGCAGCCAAGATTCAGGGGATAGCAATCAGCCCCAGCATTTT. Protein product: CASSQDSGDSNQPQHF.

The CDR3 nucleotides read TGTGCCAGCAGCGTAGGTTCGGGACTTCTTCTCACCGGGGAGCTGTTTTTT. It encodes CASSVGSGLLLTGELFF. The V call is TRBV9, the J call TRBJ2-2; possible D gene TRBD2, 6 bases. The length of the CDR3 is 17 residues. The V gene lost 0 bases and the J gene lost 4 bases, with 16 bases spanning the gap. Per germline, CDR1 SGDLS and CDR2 YYNGEE.

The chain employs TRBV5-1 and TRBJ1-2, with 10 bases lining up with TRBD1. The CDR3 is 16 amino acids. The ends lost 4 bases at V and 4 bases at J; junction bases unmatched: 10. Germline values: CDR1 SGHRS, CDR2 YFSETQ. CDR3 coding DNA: TGCGCCAGCAGCCTCACCGGGACAGGGGCGAGCTATGGCTACACCTTC. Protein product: CASSLTGTGASYGYTF.

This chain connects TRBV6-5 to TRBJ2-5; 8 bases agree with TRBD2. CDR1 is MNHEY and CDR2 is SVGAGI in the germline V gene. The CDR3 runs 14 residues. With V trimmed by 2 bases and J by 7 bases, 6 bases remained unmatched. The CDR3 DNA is TGTGCCAGCAGTTACCACGGACTAGCCTTGACCCAGTACTTC. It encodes CASSYHGLALTQYF.

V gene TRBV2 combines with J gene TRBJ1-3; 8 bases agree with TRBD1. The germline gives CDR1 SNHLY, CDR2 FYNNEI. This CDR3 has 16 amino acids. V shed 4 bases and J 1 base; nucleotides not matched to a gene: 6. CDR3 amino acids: CASSANRTGSGNTIYF. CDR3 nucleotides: TGTGCCAGCAGTGCAAATCGGACAGGGTCTGGAAACACCATATATTTT.

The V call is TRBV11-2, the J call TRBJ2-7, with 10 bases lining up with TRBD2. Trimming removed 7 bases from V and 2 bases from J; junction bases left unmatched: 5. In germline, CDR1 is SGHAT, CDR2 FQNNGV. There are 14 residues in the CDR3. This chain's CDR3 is CASTGLAAPYEQYF. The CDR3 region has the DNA TGTGCCAGCACCGGACTAGCGGCGCCCTACGAGCAGTACTTC.

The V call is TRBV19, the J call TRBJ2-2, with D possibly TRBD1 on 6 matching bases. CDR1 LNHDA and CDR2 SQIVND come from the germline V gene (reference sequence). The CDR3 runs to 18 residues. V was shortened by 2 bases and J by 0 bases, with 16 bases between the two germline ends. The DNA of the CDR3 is TGTGCCAGTAGTATAAGAGGGGGTAAGAAAGCGAACACCGGGGAGCTGTTTTTT. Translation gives CASSIRGGKKANTGELFF.

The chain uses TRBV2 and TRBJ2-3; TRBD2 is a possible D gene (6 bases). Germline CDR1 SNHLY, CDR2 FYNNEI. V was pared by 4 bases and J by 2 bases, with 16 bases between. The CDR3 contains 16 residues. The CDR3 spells CASSVGGGGVTDTQYF. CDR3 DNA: TGTGCCAGCAGTGTTGGTGGAGGAGGGGTCACAGATACGCAGTATTTT. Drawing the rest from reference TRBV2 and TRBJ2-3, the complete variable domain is EPEVTQTPSHQVTQMGQEVILRCVPISNHLYFYWYRQILGQKVEFLVSFYNNEISEKSEIFDDQFSVERPDGSNFTLKIRSTKLEDSAMYFCASSVGGGGVTDTQYFGPGTRLTVL.

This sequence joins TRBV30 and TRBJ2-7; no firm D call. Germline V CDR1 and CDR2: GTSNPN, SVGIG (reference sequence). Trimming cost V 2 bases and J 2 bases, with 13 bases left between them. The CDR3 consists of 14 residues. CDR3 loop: CAWSFRHSTYEQYF. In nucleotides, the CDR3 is TGTGCCTGGAGTTTCCGACACTCAACCTACGAGCAGTACTTC.

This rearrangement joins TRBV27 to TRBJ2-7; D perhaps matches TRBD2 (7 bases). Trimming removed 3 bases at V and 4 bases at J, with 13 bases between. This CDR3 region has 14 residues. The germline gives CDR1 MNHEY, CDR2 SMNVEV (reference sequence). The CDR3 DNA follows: TGTGCCAGCAGTTTTGAGGGGGGGCTTTACGAGCAGTACTTC. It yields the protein CASSFEGGLYEQYF.

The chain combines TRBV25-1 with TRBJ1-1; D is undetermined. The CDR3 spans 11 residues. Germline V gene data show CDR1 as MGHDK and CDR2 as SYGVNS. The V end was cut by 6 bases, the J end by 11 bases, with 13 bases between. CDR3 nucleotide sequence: TGTGCCAGCAGGAACTCCCTTTCGGCTTTCTTT. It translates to CASRNSLSAFF.

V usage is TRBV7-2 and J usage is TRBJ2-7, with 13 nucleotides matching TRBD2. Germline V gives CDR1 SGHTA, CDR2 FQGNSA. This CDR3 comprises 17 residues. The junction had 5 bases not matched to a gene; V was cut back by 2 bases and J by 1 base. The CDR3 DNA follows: TGTGCCAGCAGCTTACGGGGGGGACTAGCGGGATCCTACGAGCAGTACTTC. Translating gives CASSLRGGLAGSYEQYF. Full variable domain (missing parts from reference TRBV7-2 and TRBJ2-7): GAGVSQSPSNKVTEKGKDVELRCDPISGHTALYWYRQSLGQGLEFLIYFQGNSAPDKSGLPSDRFSAERTGGSVSTLTIQRTQQEDSAVYLCASSLRGGLAGSYEQYFGPGTRLTVT.

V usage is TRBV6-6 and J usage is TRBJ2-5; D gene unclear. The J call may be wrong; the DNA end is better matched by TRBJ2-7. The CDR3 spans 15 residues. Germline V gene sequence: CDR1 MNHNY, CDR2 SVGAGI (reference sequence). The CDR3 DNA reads TGTGCCAGCAGTTACGTGGGCAGCTCCTCCTACGAGCAGTACTTC. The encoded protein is CASSYVGSSSYEQYF.

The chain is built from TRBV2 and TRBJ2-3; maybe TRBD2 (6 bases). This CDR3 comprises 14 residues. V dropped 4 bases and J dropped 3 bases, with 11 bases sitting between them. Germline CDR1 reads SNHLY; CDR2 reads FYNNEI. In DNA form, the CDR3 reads TGTGCCAGCAGTGTGAGGCGGGATACAGATACGCAGTATTTT. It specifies CASSVRRDTDTQYF.

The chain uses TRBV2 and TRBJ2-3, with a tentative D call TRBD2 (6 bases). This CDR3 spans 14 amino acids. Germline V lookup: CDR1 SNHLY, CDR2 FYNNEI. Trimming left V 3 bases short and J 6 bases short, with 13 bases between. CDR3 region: CASSDLTRWDTQYF. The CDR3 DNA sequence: TGTGCCAGCAGTGATCTGACTAGGTGGGATACGCAGTATTTT. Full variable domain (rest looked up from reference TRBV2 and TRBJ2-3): EPEVTQTPSHQVTQMGQEVILRCVPISNHLYFYWYRQILGQKVEFLVSFYNNEISEKSEIFDDQFSVERPDGSNFTLKIRSTKLEDSAMYFCASSDLTRWDTQYFGPGTRLTVL.

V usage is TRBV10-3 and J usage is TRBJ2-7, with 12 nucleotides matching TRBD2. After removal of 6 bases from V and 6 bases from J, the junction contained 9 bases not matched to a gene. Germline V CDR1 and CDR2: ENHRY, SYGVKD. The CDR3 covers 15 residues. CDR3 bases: TGTGCCATCAGCCGCACTAGCGGGAGGCCAAGCGAGCAGTACTTC. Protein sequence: CAISRTSGRPSEQYF.

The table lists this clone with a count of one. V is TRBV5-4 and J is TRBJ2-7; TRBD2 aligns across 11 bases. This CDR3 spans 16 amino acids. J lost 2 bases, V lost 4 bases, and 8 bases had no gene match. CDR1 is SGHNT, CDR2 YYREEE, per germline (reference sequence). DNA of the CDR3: TGTGCCAGCAGCCACAGACTAGCGGGACGAGCCTACGAGCAGTACTTC. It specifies CASSHRLAGRAYEQYF.

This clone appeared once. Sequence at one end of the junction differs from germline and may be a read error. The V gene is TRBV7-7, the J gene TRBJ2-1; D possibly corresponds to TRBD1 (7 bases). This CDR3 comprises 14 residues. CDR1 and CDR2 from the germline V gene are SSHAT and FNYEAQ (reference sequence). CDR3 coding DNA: TGTGCTAGCAGCCAGGAGGGGGCGGATAATGAGCAGTTCTTC. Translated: CASSQEGADNEQFF. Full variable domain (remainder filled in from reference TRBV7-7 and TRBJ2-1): GAGVSQSPRYKVTKRGQDVTLRCDPISSHATLYWYQQALGQGPEFLTYFNYEAQPDKSGLPSDRFSAERPEGSISTLTIQRTEQRDSAMYRCASSQEGADNEQFFGPGTRLTVL.

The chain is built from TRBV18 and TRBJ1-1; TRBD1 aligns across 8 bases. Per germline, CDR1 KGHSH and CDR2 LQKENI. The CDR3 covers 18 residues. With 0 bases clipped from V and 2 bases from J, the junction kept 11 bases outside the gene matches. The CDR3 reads CASSPPLRQGPPNTEAFF. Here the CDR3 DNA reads TGTGCCAGCTCACCACCGCTGAGACAGGGGCCCCCCAACACTGAAGCTTTCTTT.

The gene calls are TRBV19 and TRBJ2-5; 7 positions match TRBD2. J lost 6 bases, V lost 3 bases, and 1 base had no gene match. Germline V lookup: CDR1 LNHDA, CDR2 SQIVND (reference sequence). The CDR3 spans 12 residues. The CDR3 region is CASSMGGKTQYF. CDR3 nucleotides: TGTGCCAGTAGTATGGGAGGGAAGACCCAGTACTTC. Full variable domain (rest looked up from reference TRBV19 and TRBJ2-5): DGGITQSPKYLFRKEGQNVTLSCEQNLNHDAMYWYRQDPGQGLRLIYYSQIVNDFQKGDIAEGYSVSREKKESFPLTVTSAQKNPTAFYLCASSMGGKTQYFGPGTRLLVL.

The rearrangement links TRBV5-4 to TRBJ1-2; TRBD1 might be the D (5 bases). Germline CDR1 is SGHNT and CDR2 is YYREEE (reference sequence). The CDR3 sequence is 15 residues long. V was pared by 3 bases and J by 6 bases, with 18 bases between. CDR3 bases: TGTGCCAGCAGCTGCGAGCAGGGTCCTAAGGATGGCTACACCTTC. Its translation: CASSCEQGPKDGYTF.

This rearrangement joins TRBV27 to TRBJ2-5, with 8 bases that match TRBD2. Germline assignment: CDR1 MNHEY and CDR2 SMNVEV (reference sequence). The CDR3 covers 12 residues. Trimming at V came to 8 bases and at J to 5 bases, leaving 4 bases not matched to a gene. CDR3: CASREGKETQYF. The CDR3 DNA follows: TGTGCCAGCCGGGAGGGGAAGGAGACCCAGTACTTC.

CDR3 DNA: TGTGCCAGCAGCCAAGATCGTAGCAGGGACTACGAGCAGTACTTC. Translated, it gives CASSQDRSRDYEQYF. The chain has TRBV14 and TRBJ2-7, with TRBD1 as a possible D gene (5 bases). The V end lost 0 bases, the J end lost 3 bases, and 12 bases lay between the germline ends. CDR1 is SGHDN, CDR2 FVKESK, per germline. The CDR3 extends over 15 amino acids.

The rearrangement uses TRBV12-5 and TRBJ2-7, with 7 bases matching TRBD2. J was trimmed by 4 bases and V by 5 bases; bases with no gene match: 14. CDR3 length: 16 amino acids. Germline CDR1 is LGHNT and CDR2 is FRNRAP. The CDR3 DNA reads TGTGCTAGTGGTCGGGAGTCAGGGTGGCGGGGGTACGAGCAGTACTTC. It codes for CASGRESGWRGYEQYF.

CDR3 nucleotide sequence: TGTGCCATCAGTGCCTATGACAGGGAAGCAAGCTATAATTCACCCCTCCACTTT. Its translation: CAISAYDREASYNSPLHF. The rearrangement uses TRBV10-3 and TRBJ1-6, with TRBD1 matching 7 bases. Losses at the gene ends were 4 bases for V and 3 bases for J; bases not matched to a gene: 12. The CDR3 has 18 residues. The germline CDR1 and CDR2 sequences are ENHRY and SYGVKD.

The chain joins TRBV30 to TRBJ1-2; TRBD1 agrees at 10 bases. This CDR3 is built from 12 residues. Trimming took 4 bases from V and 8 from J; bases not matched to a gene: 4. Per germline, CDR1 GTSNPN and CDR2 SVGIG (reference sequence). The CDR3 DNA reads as TGTGCCTGGATGGGACAGGGGTGGGGCTACACCTTC. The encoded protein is CAWMGQGWGYTF.

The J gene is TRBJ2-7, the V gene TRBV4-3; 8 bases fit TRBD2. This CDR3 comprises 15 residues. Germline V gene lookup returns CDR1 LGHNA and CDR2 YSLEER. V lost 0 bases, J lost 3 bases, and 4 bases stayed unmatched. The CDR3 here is CASSQELAEHYEQYF. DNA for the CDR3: TGCGCCAGCAGCCAAGAACTAGCGGAACACTACGAGCAGTACTTC.

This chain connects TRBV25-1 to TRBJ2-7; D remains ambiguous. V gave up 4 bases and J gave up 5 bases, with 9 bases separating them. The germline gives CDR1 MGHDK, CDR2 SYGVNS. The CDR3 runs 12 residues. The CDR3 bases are TGTGCCAGCAGTGTGGCAGGCCACGAGCAGTACTTC. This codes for CASSVAGHEQYF.

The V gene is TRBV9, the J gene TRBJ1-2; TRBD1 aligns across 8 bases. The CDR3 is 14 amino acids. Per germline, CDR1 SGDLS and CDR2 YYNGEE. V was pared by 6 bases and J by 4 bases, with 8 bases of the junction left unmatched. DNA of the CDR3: TGTGCCAGCAACCTTGGACAGGGTGGCTATGGCTACACCTTC. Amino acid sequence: CASNLGQGGYGYTF.